This T cell receptor (beta chain) was recorded in a study of vaccination and CD4 T cells after COVID-19 (dated by TCRdb to the early 2020s). In the study overall: The convalescent cohort included six males and four females, with two Hispanic individuals, seven Caucasians, two Asians and one multiracial person. Participants got two doses of the Pfizer-BioNTech BNT162b2 vaccine (n=8) or two doses of the Moderna mRNA-1273 vaccine (n=2). Post-COVID blood samples from convalescent patients were collected a median of around 100 days after diagnosis, with a range of 35 to 161 days. The time from the second vaccine dose to post-vaccine blood sampling had a median of roughly 72 days and ranged from about 14 to 250 days. The cultures were stimulated with overlapping spike peptide pools from SARS-CoV-2 and from the common cold coronaviruses HCoV-NL63, HCoV-OC43 and HCoV-229E. Control cultures received a CEFX viral epitope pool as the positive control, an HIV-1 Nef peptide pool as the negative control, or no peptide. The spike-specific CD4+ TCR repertoire was compared before and after mRNA vaccination in approximately 9 COVID-19 convalescent patients and a handful of infection-naive healthy vaccine recipients. Results the study describes overall, beyond this receptor: Relatively few convalescent patients were included in the study, and early timepoints after natural infection were not analyzed. An increase in the median number of SARS-CoV-2-reactive clonotypes from 20 to 25 after infection to a few dozen after vaccination was observed, but the change was not found to be significant. Of the vaccine-specific clones found in convalescent patients, nearly all (304 of 307) were mono-reactive for SARS-CoV-2 spike instead of being cross-reactive with common cold coronaviruses. Among the post-vaccine SARS-CoV-2-reactive clones in convalescent patients, a median approximately 86% showed up only after vaccination, which suggests vaccine-specific priming.

Trimmed from V: 6 bases; trimmed from J: 6 bases; junction bases lacking a gene match: 4. The CDR3 starts with the cysteine, ends with the phenylalanine, and has 13 residues. The kept DNA is CDR3 alone, 39 bases in frame from the first base. CDR1 MNHNS and CDR2 SASEGT were looked up in the germline V gene. Libraries were prepared through PCR. DNA from cultured CD4+ T cells underwent TCR sequencing with the Oncomine TCR Beta short-read assay at the Johns Hopkins FTIC core. The QIAamp micro DNA kit was used to extract genomic DNA from the cultured CD4+ T cells. Oncomine TCR Beta libraries from cultured CD4+ T cells were pooled with unique dual indexes and sequenced on an Illumina iSeq 100. For the original study's pipeline: Non-productive sequences were removed, and CDR3s that did not start with C, did not end with F or W, or were shorter than 7 amino acids were discarded. Antigen-specific clonotypes were identified using the MANAFEST web application through comparison of peptide-stimulated wells with reference and other culture wells. An FDR below 0.05, an odds ratio above 5, and a productive frequency above 0.1% in at least two of three replicate wells were required for clones to be considered positive. A clonotype was classed as cross-reactive if the clonotype showed significant expansion both in SARS-CoV-2 spike wells and in at least one common cold coronavirus spike condition. Using R version 3.6.1, CDR3 homology was evaluated through Levenshtein distances (stringdist) along with unrooted phylogenetic trees (ape). Starting from the raw public reads, TCRdb applied fastp trimming at Q25, assembled clones with MiXCR and retained in-frame beta chains. CDR3 protein duplicates are merged, each entry listing the most common genes and DNA. TCRdb, not the authors, supplied the V and J calls. Across this sample there are about 21,000 distinct CDR3 sequences, with 38% seen only once. The ten largest clones take up roughly 20% of the sample.

The treatment or condition label of this sample denotes: approximately 9-day PBMC culture with coronavirus spike peptide pools or control peptides (ViraFEST assay). To expand antigen-specific T cells with peptide pools and then pick out the expanded clonotypes through TCR sequencing, the study relied on the ViraFEST assay. Negative nucleocapsid antibody tests taken both before and after vaccination confirmed that the healthy vaccine recipients had no prior SARS-CoV-2 infection. Roughly 2 million PBMCs per well were cultured in IMDM with 5% human AB serum and about 9.7 IU/ml IL-2, plus 10 ug/ml peptide pools. On days 3 and 7, half of the culture medium was replaced with fresh IL-2-containing medium. After 10 to 11 days of culture, CD4+ T cells were isolated by negative selection with the EasySep CD4+ T cell isolation kit. PBMCs were separated from whole blood using Ficoll-Paque Plus gradient centrifugation and then either used fresh or cryopreserved at -140C. Triplicate wells were generally used for each culture condition.

Concerning this clonotype itself: Its antigen is currently not known. No qualities accompany the bases; no much larger clone lies one base away.

The origin of this receptor is a human donor who received a COVID-19 vaccine. This chain is built from TRBV6-1 and TRBJ1-5; 8 nucleotides in the junction match TRBD1. The sequences come from CD4+ T cells from blood, cultured in vitro, collected before SARS-CoV-2 vaccination. The base sequence is TGTGCCAGCAGGACAGGGGTCGGTCAGCCCCAGCATTTT. Translated, this gives CASRTGVGQPQHF.